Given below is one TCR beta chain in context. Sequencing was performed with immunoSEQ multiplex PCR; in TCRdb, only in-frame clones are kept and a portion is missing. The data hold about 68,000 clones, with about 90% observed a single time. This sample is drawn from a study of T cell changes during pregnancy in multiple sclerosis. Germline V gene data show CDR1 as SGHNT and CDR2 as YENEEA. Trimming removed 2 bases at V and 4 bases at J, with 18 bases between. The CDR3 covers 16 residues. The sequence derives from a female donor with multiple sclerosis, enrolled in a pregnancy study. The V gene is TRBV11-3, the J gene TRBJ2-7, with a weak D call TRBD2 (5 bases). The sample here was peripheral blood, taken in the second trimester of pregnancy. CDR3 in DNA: TGTGCCAGCAGCTTAATACGAGGGAAGATAGAGTACGAGCAGTACTTC. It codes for CASSLIRGKIEYEQYF. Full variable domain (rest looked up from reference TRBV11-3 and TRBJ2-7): EAGVVQSPRYKIIEKKQPVAFWCNPISGHNTLYWYLQNLGQGPELLIRYENEEAVDDSQLPKDRFSAERLKGVDSTLKIQPAELGDSAVYLCASSLIRGKIEYEQYFGPGTRLTVT.